What follows are 5 T cell receptor beta chains derived from one specimen sequenced in a study of T cells in Graves' hyperthyroidism and ophthalmopathy. Amplification of TCR beta CDR3 regions used RNA as the template. With the HTBI primer set, the TCR CDR3 went through a first round of RT-PCR. One entry per CDR3 protein, called by TCRdb with MiXCR from the multiplex PCR reads. In the table there are roughly 420,000 distinct CDR3 sequences, approximately 14% of which are singletons. Sequencing input: blood. The receptors were sampled from a woman aged 18 to 35 with Graves' hyperthyroidism.

This clonotype was detected ten times or more. The rearrangement links TRBV7-9 to TRBJ1-2, with D hard to call. Trimming shortened V by 1 base and J by 2 bases, and 17 bases separated the two germline ends. Germline CDR1 and CDR2: SEHNR and FQNEAQ (reference sequence). The CDR3 has 17 residues. The CDR3: CASSLVSRPLTNYGYTF. For the CDR3, the DNA is TGTGCCAGCAGCTTAGTGTCCAGGCCTCTCACCAACTATGGCTACACCTTC.

This clonotype showed up just a few times. The genes are TRBV19 and TRBJ2-7, with D perhaps TRBD2 (5 bases). CDR1 is LNHDA, CDR2 SQIVND, per germline (reference sequence). This CDR3 contains 15 residues. V was shortened by 4 bases and J by 0 bases, with 13 bases between the two germline ends. CDR3 region: CASSSGGSPSYEQYF. CDR3 DNA sequence: TGTGCCAGTAGTAGTGGTGGGAGCCCCTCCTACGAGCAGTACTTC.

This clonotype was seen repeatedly, ten times or more. The chain employs TRBV20-1 and TRBJ2-3; D call uncertain. The V end lost 1 base, the J end lost 1 base, and 9 bases lay between the germline ends. Germline values: CDR1 DFQATT, CDR2 SNEGSKA (reference sequence). The CDR3 extends over 14 amino acids. The CDR3 DNA reads as TGCAGTGCTAGAGGGTGGAGCGGCACAGATACGCAGTATTTT. Protein sequence: CSARGWSGTDTQYF.

The rearrangement joins TRBV6-2 or TRBV6-3 to TRBJ2-3; TRBD1 agrees at 9 bases. This CDR3 has 15 residues. Trimming cost V 6 bases and J 2 bases; bases outside gene matches: 6. The germline V gene has CDR1 MNHEY and CDR2 SVGEGT. The CDR3 here is CASSSRTGDTDTQYF. The CDR3, as DNA: TGTGCCAGCAGCTCCCGGACAGGGGACACAGATACGCAGTATTTT.

This chain links TRBV7-2 with TRBJ1-4; a weak D match, TRBD1 (5 bases). Trimming shortened V by 1 base and J by 7 bases, and 7 bases separated the two germline ends. In germline, CDR1 is SGHTA, CDR2 FQGNSA. This CDR3 has 13 residues. CDR3 DNA sequence: TGTGCCAGCAGCTTAGTGCAGGGTGAAAAACTGTTTTTT. The encoded protein is CASSLVQGEKLFF.